Below are 3 T cell receptor beta chains sequenced from a single sample in a study of blood T cell repertoires in COVID-19. Generated by immunoSEQ multiplex PCR, the TCRdb table keeps only in-frame clones and is missing some. The sample comprises fewer than 100,000 clones, just over 85% of which are singletons, and less than 45% rests with the top ten. Sequencing used peripheral blood. The receptors come from a human donor in a cohort sampled during active COVID-19.

The chain carries TRBV5-1 and TRBJ2-3, with D possibly TRBD1 on 5 matching bases. The V gene's germline CDR1 is SGHRS and CDR2 YFSETQ. The CDR3 has 14 amino acids. Trimming pared 0 bases from V and 5 bases from J, leaving 10 bases between. CDR3 coding DNA: TGCGCCAGCAGCTTGGGGCAGGGTGGAGATACGCAGTATTTT. Translated, it gives CASSLGQGGDTQYF.

This clone was detected only a few times. V gene TRBV5-6 combines with J gene TRBJ2-3; 10 nucleotides match TRBD2. Germline V gives CDR1 SGHDT, CDR2 YYEEEE. The CDR3 has 14 amino acids. V was clipped by 0 bases and J by 6 bases; unmatched bases: 1. The CDR3 nucleotides are TGTGCCAGCAGCTTGGGACTAGCGGGCGATACGCAGTATTTT. As protein: CASSLGLAGDTQYF.

The chain recombines TRBV6-5 with TRBJ2-5; 10 nucleotides align to TRBD2. Germline CDR1 reads MNHEY; CDR2 reads SVGAGI. J was trimmed by 5 bases and V by 4 bases; bases with no gene match: 7. This CDR3 comprises 15 residues. CDR3 protein: CASSSRTSGPETQYF. The CDR3 DNA follows: TGTGCCAGCAGTTCCAGGACTAGCGGCCCCGAGACCCAGTACTTC.